This T cell receptor (delta chain) was identified in a study of γδ T cells in repeated Plasmodium falciparum infection. Looking at the study overall: Over around 580 days, donors received four mosquito-bite P. falciparum NF54 infections.

This clone was observed a few times. This sequence is one base from a far larger clone and is likely a read error. This same CDR3 is encoded by further DNA sequences in the sample. Gammadelta T cells were flow-sorted from PBMC into Vgamma9/Vdelta2+ and Vdelta2-negative populations for bulk analysis. TCRdb fed the multiplex PCR reads into CATT to redo clone calling. Here the sample spans tens of thousands of delta-chain clones, over 1.5% being singletons. With V trimmed by 7 bases and J by 0 bases, 26 bases remained unmatched. Germline-derived CDR1 and CDR2 are GEAIGNYY and EKD. This CDR3 comprises 21 residues.

The rearrangement joins TRDV2 to TRDJ1; TRDD3 matches at 9 bases. Germline matching of the DNA provided the J gene here, since TCRdb leaves it blank. Source material: gamma-delta T cells from blood. The TCR comes from a pool of human donors (malaria-infected and uninfected, not separated). The CDR3 region has the DNA TGTGCCTGCGACCCGATCCCCCGTACTGGTCAGGGGATACGGTACACCGATAAACTCATCTTT. This translates into CACDPIPRTGQGIRYTDKLIF.